A selection of T cell receptor beta chains follows, all from one sample in a study of control samples from healthy donors and cancer patients. Here immunoSEQ multiplex PCR was the method, and the copy in TCRdb shows in-frame clones only, minus some. The table records about 72,000 clones, roughly 92% of them present only once. Material: blood. These receptors all stem from a woman aged 60 to 75 in good health. Each CDR3 is given with its conserved first and last residue. Fields, in order: clone size, D gene, J gene, CDR3 length, V gene, CDR3 protein, CDR3 DNA. A D gene is named only where the DNA matches it firmly. Clone sizes are given selectively: once, few, many, or a class where the clone is expanded.

size: .
D: .
J: TRBJ2-7
length: 15
V: TRBV7-6
CDR3: CASSLGNSFATEQYF
DNA: TGTGCCAGCAGCTTGGGAAATTCCTTTGCAACCGAGCAGTACTTC

size: .
D: .
J: TRBJ2-5
length: 16
V: TRBV21-1
CDR3: CASSKRLLAGGQTQYF
DNA: TGTGCCAGCAGCAAAAGGCTACTAGCGGGAGGGCAGACCCAGTACTTC

size: .
D: .
J: TRBJ2-1
length: 15
V: TRBV2
CDR3: CASSEQQSSYNEQFF
DNA: TGTGCCAGCAGTGAACAACAGAGCTCATACAATGAGCAGTTCTTC

size: .
D: .
J: TRBJ2-1
length: 13
V: TRBV7-2
CDR3: CASSFPNSNEQFF
DNA: TGTGCCAGCAGCTTCCCCAACTCCAATGAGCAGTTCTTC

size: .
D: .
J: TRBJ1-6
length: 13
V: TRBV2
CDR3: CASQQGAESPLHF
DNA: TGTGCCAGCCAACAGGGAGCAGAGTCACCCCTCCACTTT

size: .
D: .
J: TRBJ2-6
length: 18
V: TRBV6-1
CDR3: CASSERIKASLWANVLTF
DNA: TGTGCCAGCAGTGAGCGAATAAAGGCGTCCCTCTGGGCCAACGTCCTGACTTTC

size: .
D: TRBD2
J: TRBJ2-3
length: 14
V: TRBV25-1
CDR3: CASISSGGTDTQYF
DNA: TGTGCCAGCATTTCTAGCGGGGGCACAGATACGCAGTATTTT

size: .
D: TRBD2
J: TRBJ2-1
length: 15
V: TRBV5-1
CDR3: CASSLAGSSYNEQFF
DNA: TGCGCCAGCAGCTTAGCGGGGAGCTCCTACAATGAGCAGTTCTTC

size: .
D: TRBD1
J: TRBJ2-6
length: 18
V: TRBV29-1
CDR3: CSVEAGAGGSSGANVLTF
DNA: TGCAGCGTTGAAGCGGGGGCAGGGGGCAGCTCTGGGGCCAACGTCCTGACTTTC

size: .
D: .
J: TRBJ2-7
length: 14
V: TRBV7-8
CDR3: CASSQGSGDYEQYF
DNA: TGTGCCAGCAGCCAGGGGTCCGGAGACTACGAGCAGTACTTC

size: .
D: .
J: TRBJ2-7
length: 15
V: TRBV5-5
CDR3: CASSLAASEYYEQYF
DNA: TGTGCCAGCAGCTTGGCCGCTAGCGAGTACTACGAGCAGTACTTC

size: .
D: TRBD1
J: TRBJ1-5
length: 16
V: TRBV28
CDR3: CASSLPRQGGNQPQHF
DNA: TGTGCCAGCAGTCTGCCCCGACAGGGTGGAAATCAGCCCCAGCATTTT

size: .
D: .
J: TRBJ2-7
length: 16
V: TRBV7-2
CDR3: CASSPETIPTLHEQYF
DNA: TGTGCCAGCAGCCCTGAGACCATACCGACGTTACACGAGCAGTACTTC

size: .
D: .
J: TRBJ2-5
length: 11
V: TRBV4-1
CDR3: CASSHQQTQYF
DNA: TGCGCCAGCAGCCATCAGCAGACCCAGTACTTC

size: .
D: .
J: TRBJ1-3
length: 13
V: TRBV6-5
CDR3: CATGRRQGNTIYF
DNA: TGTGCCACCGGAAGGCGGCAGGGGAACACCATATATTTT

size: .
D: TRBD2
J: TRBJ2-1
length: 18
V: TRBV10-3
CDR3: CAIRGTSGKHTHYNEQFF
DNA: TGTGCCATCAGGGGGACTAGCGGGAAACATACGCACTACAATGAGCAGTTCTTC

size: few
D: .
J: TRBJ1-2
length: 14
V: TRBV23-1
CDR3: CASRASGGRGGYTF
DNA: TGCGCCAGCAGAGCCTCAGGAGGAAGGGGTGGCTACACCTTC

size: .
D: .
J: TRBJ2-3
length: 15
V: TRBV7-2
CDR3: CASSLQGILGDTQYF
DNA: TGTGCCAGCAGCTTACAGGGTATTTTGGGAGATACGCAGTATTTT

size: .
D: .
J: TRBJ2-2
length: 15
V: TRBV18
CDR3: CASSATQGRTGELFF
DNA: TGTGCCAGCTCAGCTACTCAGGGGCGCACCGGGGAGCTGTTTTTT

size: .
D: .
J: TRBJ1-5
length: 13
V: TRBV6-5
CDR3: CASTIQGRQPQHF
DNA: TGTGCCAGCACCATACAGGGTAGGCAGCCCCAGCATTTT